The 25 T cell receptor beta chains below all came from one sample that was sequenced in a study of T cells in Graves' hyperthyroidism and ophthalmopathy. Template material for amplifying TCR beta CDR3 regions consisted of RNA transcripts. First-round RT-PCR targeting the TCR CDR3 was performed with the HTBI primer set. TCRdb re-called the multiplex PCR reads through MiXCR, storing one row per CDR3 protein. The table lists approximately 210,000 distinct CDR3 sequences, 17% of them singletons. The specimen was blood. Receptor source: a man aged 50 to 59 with Graves' hyperthyroidism.

Comment on this clonotype: A single base separates this from a much larger clone, so it may be a read error. The rearrangement uses TRBV28 and TRBJ1-1; D may be TRBD1 (6 bases). The CDR3 is made up of 12 amino acids. Trimming pared 9 bases from V and 3 bases from J, leaving 11 bases between. The germline V gene encodes CDR1 MDHEN and CDR2 SYDVKM. The CDR3 nucleotides read TGTGCCAGTGGACAGTTGGACACTGAAGCTTTCTTT. Translated: CASGQLDTEAFF.

Many counts were recorded for this clonotype. This chain uses TRBV28 with TRBJ2-3; TRBD2 aligns across 11 bases. Trimming cost V 5 bases and J 1 base; bases outside gene matches: 5. From germline, CDR1 is MDHEN and CDR2 SYDVKM. The CDR3 totals 16 residues. CDR3 loop: CASSRQGLAGTDTQYF. The CDR3 DNA sequence: TGTGCCAGCAGTAGACAGGGACTAGCGGGCACAGATACGCAGTATTTT. Full variable domain (remainder filled in from reference TRBV28 and TRBJ2-3): DVKVTQSSRYLVKRTGEKVFLECVQDMDHENMFWYRQDPGLGLRLIYFSYDVKMKEKGDIPEGYSVSREKKERFSLILESASTNQTSMYLCASSRQGLAGTDTQYFGPGTRLTVL.

This clonotype showed up many times. V is TRBV18 and J is TRBJ2-2; weak D call: TRBD2 (6 bases). With 1 base removed from V and 0 bases from J, the gap between germline ends came to 12 bases. The CDR3 is made up of 17 amino acids. Germline V CDR1 and CDR2: KGHSH, LQKENI. The CDR3 spells CASSPRPGEPNTGELFF. The CDR3 nucleotides read TGTGCCAGCTCACCACGTCCGGGAGAACCGAACACCGGGGAGCTGTTTTTT. The whole variable domain, filled in from reference TRBV18 and TRBJ2-2, reads NAGVMQNPRHLVRRRGQEARLRCSPMKGHSHVYWYRQLPEEGLKFMVYLQKENIIDESGMPKERFSAEFPKEGPSILRIQQVVRGDSAAYFCASSPRPGEPNTGELFFGEGSRLTVL.

This clonotype was detected a few times. The rearrangement links TRBV14 to TRBJ1-1; TRBD1 agrees at 7 bases. J gave up 4 bases and V 6 bases, and 8 bases lay outside the gene matches. CDR3 length: 14 amino acids. Germline values: CDR1 SGHDN, CDR2 FVKESK. CDR3 DNA: TGTGCCAGCAGACGTACAGGGGTTGGCACTGAAGCTTTCTTT. Translated, it gives CASRRTGVGTEAFF.

This chain joins TRBV7-9 and TRBJ2-2, with 9 positions matching TRBD2. CDR3 length: 15 amino acids. The J segment lost 7 bases and the V segment lost 5 bases, leaving 8 bases of the junction unmatched. Germline V lookup: CDR1 SEHNR, CDR2 FQNEAQ (reference sequence). The CDR3 spells CASSRPGLAGGELFF. The CDR3 nucleotides are TGTGCCAGCAGCCGCCCGGGACTAGCAGGCGGGGAGCTGTTTTTT.

This clonotype was observed many times. V is TRBV28 and J is TRBJ2-3; a possible D gene is TRBD2 (6 bases). Germline V gene lookup returns CDR1 MDHEN and CDR2 SYDVKM. This CDR3 has 17 residues. The V gene lost 3 bases and the J gene lost 0 bases, with 16 bases spanning the gap. The CDR3 DNA reads TGTGCCAGCAGTTTCGGAGTTCGCGGGAAGAGCACAGATACGCAGTATTTT. Its protein product is CASSFGVRGKSTDTQYF.

V gene TRBV5-4 combines with J gene TRBJ1-1; D uncertain. The CDR3 runs 14 residues. Per germline, CDR1 SGHNT and CDR2 YYREEE (reference sequence). V lost 4 bases, J lost 2 bases, and 12 bases lay in between. In DNA, the CDR3 is TGTGCCAGCAGCCGCCCGGGGAGCAACACTGAAGCTTTCTTT. It yields the protein CASSRPGSNTEAFF.

In its sample, this clonotype was seen many times. V is TRBV6-2 or TRBV6-3 and J is TRBJ2-7; D gene ambiguous. This CDR3 has 13 residues. Germline V gene data show CDR1 as MNHEY and CDR2 as SVGEGT. With 1 base removed from V and 6 bases from J, the gap between germline ends came to 10 bases. CDR3 residues: CASSYYYGSEQYF. The DNA for the CDR3 is TGTGCCAGCAGTTACTACTACGGGTCCGAGCAGTACTTC.

This chain uses TRBV12-3 or TRBV12-4 with TRBJ2-1; 8 bases fit TRBD2. Trimming removed 2 bases from V and 14 bases from J; junction bases left unmatched: 8. The CDR3 sequence is 13 residues long. This chain's CDR3 is CASSLWFGGRKFF. CDR3 coding DNA: TGTGCCAGCAGTTTATGGTTCGGCGGGAGGAAGTTCTTC.

This chain connects TRBV5-4 to TRBJ2-5; D might be TRBD2 (5 bases). V dropped 4 bases and J dropped 2 bases, with 12 bases sitting between them. CDR1 and CDR2 (germline): SGHNT, YYREEE (reference sequence). The CDR3 is 14 residues long. In DNA, the CDR3 is TGTGCCAGCAGCCGGGCGGACTCTCAAGAGACCCAGTACTTC. It encodes CASSRADSQETQYF. Filled out from reference TRBV5-4 and TRBJ2-5, the complete variable domain reads ETGVTQSPTHLIKTRGQQVTLRCSSQSGHNTVSWYQQALGQGPQFIFQYYREEENGRGNFPPRFSGLQFPNYSSELNVNALELDDSALYLCASSRADSQETQYFGPGTRLLVL.

The chain is built from TRBV27 and TRBJ2-7, with a weak D call TRBD2 (6 bases). The CDR3 spans 15 residues. In germline, CDR1 is MNHEY, CDR2 SMNVEV (reference sequence). The V end lost 2 bases, the J end lost 2 bases, and 13 bases lay between the germline ends. CDR3 bases: TGTGCCAGCAGTTTAGGGGGGATGGGGACCTACGAGCAGTACTTC. Its translation is CASSLGGMGTYEQYF.

This clonotype was seen more than once but under ten times. The rearrangement links TRBV2 to TRBJ1-6; a possible D gene is TRBD1 (6 bases). The CDR3 runs 13 residues. Germline-derived CDR1 and CDR2 are SNHLY and FYNNEI. The V and J ends lost 8 bases and 10 bases respectively, with 15 bases between them. The CDR3 loop is CASVLGGQSPLHF. For the CDR3, the DNA is TGTGCCAGCGTCTTGGGGGGCCAATCACCCCTCCACTTT.

This clonotype was observed a few times. The chain joins TRBV30 to TRBJ2-4, with TRBD1 matching 8 bases. The germline CDR1 and CDR2 sequences are GTSNPN and SVGIG (reference sequence). The CDR3 sequence is 15 residues long. Trimming removed 4 bases from V and 0 bases from J; junction bases left unmatched: 5. This CDR3 is CAWKRQGLAKNIQYF. The CDR3 DNA reads as TGTGCCTGGAAGAGACAGGGGTTAGCCAAAAACATTCAGTACTTC.

Many counts were recorded for this clonotype. This sequence joins TRBV28 and TRBJ1-2; perhaps TRBD1 as D (5 bases). The CDR3 spans 15 residues. The germline V gene has CDR1 MDHEN and CDR2 SYDVKM. V shed 7 bases and J shed 6 bases, with 21 bases lying between them. The CDR3 sequence: CASTQVGRGGDGYTF. CDR3 DNA: TGTGCCAGCACCCAAGTGGGGAGGGGTGGAGATGGCTACACCTTC.

This clonotype has only a few counts. CDR3 sequence reads: CSARAPRTSGAYNEQFF. The CDR3 coding sequence is TGCAGTGCTAGAGCCCCAAGGACTAGCGGCGCCTACAATGAGCAGTTCTTC. The chain carries TRBV20-1 and TRBJ2-1, with TRBD2 matching 10 bases. This CDR3 is built from 17 residues. V was clipped by 1 base and J by 2 bases; unmatched bases: 8. CDR1 is DFQATT and CDR2 is SNEGSKA in the germline V gene (reference sequence).

This clonotype was recorded many times. The rearrangement links TRBV5-1 to TRBJ2-7; the D gene is possibly TRBD1 (5 bases). V was shortened by 5 bases and J by 1 base, with 10 bases between the two germline ends. CDR3 length: 13 residues. CDR1 is SGHRS, CDR2 YFSETQ, per germline. Here the CDR3 reads CASSFDSSYEQYF. The CDR3, as DNA: TGCGCCAGCAGTTTTGACAGTTCCTACGAGCAGTACTTC.

This clonotype showed up many times. The J gene is TRBJ2-7, the V gene TRBV20-1; 10 bases align to TRBD1. The CDR3 runs 19 residues. Germline V gives CDR1 DFQATT, CDR2 SNEGSKA (reference sequence). The V gene end was trimmed by 0 bases and the J gene end by 2 bases; junction bases not matched to a gene: 16. The CDR3 sequence: CSARDRGITLGTGAYEQYF. CDR3 nucleotide sequence: TGCAGTGCTAGAGATCGAGGGATTACTCTAGGGACAGGGGCCTACGAGCAGTACTTC.

This chain uses TRBV24-1 with TRBJ2-2, with TRBD2 identical over 8 bases. This CDR3 has 14 residues. Trimming cost V 11 bases and J 0 bases; bases outside gene matches: 4. Germline values: CDR1 KGHDR, CDR2 SFDVKD. CDR3 bases: TGTGCCATAGCGGGACACCCGAACACCGGGGAGCTGTTTTTT. It encodes CAIAGHPNTGELFF.

This clonotype was detected many times. The chain joins TRBV20-1 to TRBJ2-2; TRBD1 is a possible D gene (6 bases). The germline V gene encodes CDR1 DFQATT and CDR2 SNEGSKA (reference sequence). Trimming pared 3 bases from V and 6 bases from J, leaving 11 bases between. The CDR3 extends over 13 amino acids. The CDR3 DNA sequence: TGCAGTGCTAGTCTCAGGGGCTCCGGGGAGCTGTTTTTT. Amino acid sequence: CSASLRGSGELFF.

This clonotype has ten or more counts. The rearrangement joins TRBV6-1 to TRBJ2-1; D not resolved. CDR1 and CDR2 (germline): MNHNS, SASEGT. Trimming removed 10 bases from V and 7 bases from J, with 20 bases in between. The CDR3 has 14 residues. The CDR3 sequence is CAISTGAAWNEQFF. The DNA of the CDR3 is TGTGCCATCTCAACCGGTGCGGCATGGAATGAGCAGTTCTTC.

This clonotype was seen many times. This rearrangement joins TRBV7-2 to TRBJ2-3; no definite D call. From germline, CDR1 is SGHTA and CDR2 FQGNSA. CDR3 length equals 14 residues. V was cut by 0 bases and J by 4 bases, with 8 bases left in between. Written as DNA, the CDR3 is TGTGCCAGCAGCTTAGCTAGGTATTCAGATACGCAGTATTTT. It is translated as CASSLARYSDTQYF. Looking up the rest from reference TRBV7-2 and TRBJ2-3 gives the full variable domain: GAGVSQSPSNKVTEKGKDVELRCDPISGHTALYWYRQSLGQGLEFLIYFQGNSAPDKSGLPSDRFSAERTGGSVSTLTIQRTQQEDSAVYLCASSLARYSDTQYFGPGTRLTVL.

V usage is TRBV19 and J usage is TRBJ2-7; 8 bases map to TRBD2. V dropped 3 bases and J dropped 7; count of bases not matched to a gene: 11. Germline V gene data show CDR1 as LNHDA and CDR2 as SQIVND (reference sequence). The CDR3 sequence is 15 residues long. CDR3 sequence reads: CASSILAGYPGEQYF. The CDR3 DNA reads as TGTGCCAGTAGTATCCTAGCGGGCTACCCTGGAGAGCAGTACTTC.

This clonotype came up many times. V usage is TRBV6-1 and J usage is TRBJ2-7; 8 bases match TRBD1. The trim removed 10 bases at V and 6 bases at J, leaving 14 bases unmatched. In germline, CDR1 is MNHNS, CDR2 SASEGT. This CDR3 contains 14 residues. CDR3 sequence reads: CAIQGAYPNGEQYF. The CDR3 bases are TGTGCCATCCAGGGGGCGTATCCTAACGGCGAGCAGTACTTC.

This clonotype was detected ten times or more. The V call is TRBV13, the J call TRBJ1-1, with 7 bases fitting TRBD1. There are 14 residues in the CDR3. Germline CDR1 is PRHDT and CDR2 is FYEKMQ (reference sequence). J lost 4 bases, V lost 5 bases, and 7 bases had no gene match. CDR3 amino acids: CASSPGQQPTEAFF. Written as DNA, the CDR3 is TGTGCCAGCAGCCCGGGACAGCAACCCACTGAAGCTTTCTTT.

This clonotype was counted at least ten times. V is TRBV6-1 and J is TRBJ2-7; 7 bases agree with TRBD1. The CDR3 has 14 residues. The V segment lost 5 bases and the J segment 6 bases; nucleotides outside the gene matches: 10. The germline V gene encodes CDR1 MNHNS and CDR2 SASEGT. In DNA, the CDR3 is TGTGCCAGCAGTAAAGGGACAGCTAGCCCCGAGCAGTACTTC. It yields the protein CASSKGTASPEQYF.